Included here is one T cell receptor (beta chain) sequence, with context. Its antigen is not known. This entry is derived from a study of T cell responses to AZD1222 COVID-19 vaccine. General observations from the study: Two AZD1222 doses significantly raised spike-specific TCR breadth and depth over controls. Mostly white British, mostly female donors; authors suggested clonal diversity may be underestimated.

Clones were read by immunoSEQ multiplex PCR, and TCRdb kept only the in-frame ones, dropping some. The table includes fewer than 100,000 clones, about 83% detected once. The analysis combined second doses at about 4 or about 12 weeks. The V gene lost 8 bases and the J gene lost 2 bases, with 18 bases spanning the gap. This CDR3 has 16 amino acids. Germline CDR1 is SGHTA and CDR2 is FQGTGA. V usage is TRBV7-3 and J usage is TRBJ1-4; tentatively, D is TRBD1 (5 bases). The starting material was peripheral blood, obtained 28 days after the second AZD1222 dose. The clonotype comes from an adult who received the AZD1222 COVID-19 vaccine. The DNA of the CDR3 is TGTGCCAGCGGCCCTCCCCCGGGACGGACTAATGAAAAACTGTTTTTT. It is translated as CASGPPPGRTNEKLFF. Supplemented by reference TRBV7-3 and TRBJ1-4, the full variable domain reads GAGVSQTPSNKVTEKGKYVELRCDPISGHTALYWYRQSLGQGPEFLIYFQGTGAADDSGLPNDRFFAVRPEGSVSTLKIQRTERGDSAVYLCASGPPPGRTNEKLFFGSGTQLSVL.